This T cell receptor (beta chain) was sequenced during a study of radiotherapy plus CTLA-4 blockade in lung cancer. Germline CDR1 and CDR2: SGHRS and YFSETQ. Trimming pared 0 bases from V and 1 base from J, leaving 6 bases between. The CDR3 has 14 amino acids. In the case of this clone: Other DNA sequences within the sample encode an identical CDR3.

Sequencing was performed with immunoSEQ multiplex PCR; in TCRdb, only in-frame clones are kept and a portion is missing. The sample comprises about 95,000 clones, roughly 80% of which are singletons, and around 3.7% rests with the top ten. The V gene is TRBV5-1, the J gene TRBJ2-3; D is unclear. The receptor was isolated from a human donor with non-small cell lung cancer who had a partial response to radiotherapy plus ipilimumab. Sample: peripheral blood, taken from a patient treated with radiotherapy plus ipilimumab. CDR3 DNA sequence: TGCGCCAGCAGCTTGGCCCCTGGCACAGATACGCAGTATTTT. Translation gives CASSLAPGTDTQYF.